This TCR beta chain was sequenced in a study of early T cells in non-severe SARS-CoV-2 infection (dated by TCRdb to the early 2020s). For the wider study: Bulk RNA from unsorted whole blood was used for TCR sequencing, so alpha and beta chains could not be paired. General findings and caveats noted by the study authors: VDJdb matching was skewed toward anti-spike CD8 responses and likely underestimated virus-specific expansions, missing private and CD4 specificities.

Library prep was done by 5' RACE. The sequencing machine was a NextSeq 500. Unique molecular identifiers were attached to individual cDNA molecules in the TCR library protocol so that sequencing error and PCR bias could be corrected. TCR alpha and beta chains were both sequenced, and the abundances of alpha and beta sequences in each sample were closely correlated with each other. The study's processing was this. V gene, J gene and CDR3 annotation of TCR sequences was performed with Decombinator V4. Expanded TCRs were defined as changing significantly between any two time points under a Poisson model with p below 0.0001. TCR abundances were normalised to the total number of TCRs sequenced in each sample and reported as counts per million. TRAV1-2 paired with TRAJ12, TRAJ20 or TRAJ33 defined MAIT TCRs, while TRAV10 paired with TRAJ18 defined iNKT TCRs. A search of VDJdb, accessed on 1 November 2021, was run for TCRs annotated to CMV, EBV and SARS-CoV-2, with TCRs annotated for multiple antigens excluded. TCRdb reprocessed the public reads (quality trimming at Q25 with fastp, clone calling with MiXCR) and kept in-frame beta chains. Identical CDR3 proteins give one entry, which carries the most common genes and DNA. Clone size and V and J calls follow TCRdb, not the original study. The sample table lists approximately 89,000 distinct CDR3 sequences, around an eighth of them with a count of one. The ten largest clones capture 3% of the sample.

Points on this clonotype: The clone's antigen remains unknown. No qualities accompany the bases; no much larger clone lies one base away.

This was a case-control study nested in a cohort of healthcare workers in London, UK, who had nasopharyngeal swab PCR tests and blood samples taken every week. Healthcare workers were enrolled in the week of the UK lockdown, from 23 to 31 March 2020, and were followed every week for up to roughly 16 weeks. Counted from cysteine to phenylalanine, this CDR3 has 14 amino acids. The kept DNA is CDR3 alone, 42 bases in frame from the first base. According to the germline V gene, CDR1 reads SGHTA and CDR2 reads FQGNSA. Trimming removed 1 base from V and 3 bases from J, leaving 10 bases between the germline ends.

The sequence links TRBV7-2 to TRBJ2-7, with a tentative D gene TRBD2 over 5 matching bases. The receptor's source is an adult who was a healthcare worker with PCR-confirmed SARS-CoV-2 infection or an uninfected control (not recorded which). The sample taken for sequencing was whole blood. The DNA sequence reads TGTGCCAGCAGCTTAGGCGGGCCCGACTACGAGCAGTACTTC. Its protein reads: CASSLGGPDYEQYF.